The 20 T cell receptor beta chains below come from one sample, sequenced in a study of blood T cell repertoires in COVID-19. Clones were read by immunoSEQ multiplex PCR, and TCRdb kept only the in-frame ones, dropping some. The sample lists over 250,000 clones; 80% to 90% were seen once. The specimen sequenced was PBMCs or T cells enriched from blood (not recorded which). The receptors here all came from a woman under 30 who had recovered from COVID-19.

The chain recombines TRBV9 with TRBJ2-3, with a tentative D call TRBD2 (6 bases). Germline lookup yields CDR1 SGDLS and CDR2 YYNGEE. The ends were cut back, 2 bases at V and 4 bases at J, with 8 bases in the middle. CDR3 length: 13 residues. In nucleotides, the CDR3 is TGTGCCAGCAGCGTGACTAGGGCAGATACGCAGTATTTT. Residues: CASSVTRADTQYF.

This clone has just a few counts. The rearrangement uses TRBV7-2 and TRBJ1-3, with 7 bases aligning to TRBD1. Germline V lookup: CDR1 SGHTA, CDR2 FQGNSA. V lost 1 base and J lost 0; bases outside the gene matches: 3. The CDR3 sequence is 16 residues long. This CDR3 reads CASSLVGQHSGNTIYF. CDR3 in DNA: TGTGCCAGCAGCTTAGTGGGACAGCACTCTGGAAACACCATATATTTT.

The chain employs TRBV4-2 and TRBJ2-1, with 10 bases lining up with TRBD1. This CDR3 is built from 15 residues. After removal of 0 bases from V and 8 bases from J, the junction contained 4 bases not matched to a gene. The germline gives CDR1 LGHNA, CDR2 YNFKEQ. The CDR3 DNA reads TGTGCCAGCAGCCAAGAGGGGACAGGGGTCCATGAGCAGTTCTTC. Translating it yields CASSQEGTGVHEQFF.

The J gene is TRBJ1-1, the V gene TRBV5-1; 7 positions match TRBD1. Germline assignment: CDR1 SGHRS and CDR2 YFSETQ. The trim removed 4 bases at V and 1 base at J, leaving 7 bases unmatched. The CDR3 is 15 residues long. The CDR3 nucleotides read TGCGCCAGCAGCATAAAACAGGGGAGGAACACTGAAGCTTTCTTT. As protein: CASSIKQGRNTEAFF.

This chain uses TRBV5-1 with TRBJ2-3; 12 nucleotides agree with TRBD2. The CDR3 is 18 amino acids. Unmatched junction bases numbered 17, after V lost 4 bases and J lost 8 bases. CDR1 and CDR2 (germline): SGHRS, YFSETQ. CDR3 in DNA: TGCGCCAGCAGCCCCTCAACGAGACTAGCGGGGGCTGGAGGTACGCAGTATTTT. It codes for CASSPSTRLAGAGGTQYF.

In this sample, this clone turned up once. The chain combines TRBV2 with TRBJ2-7, with D maybe TRBD1 (5 bases). The ends were cut back, 6 bases at V and 4 bases at J, with 13 bases in the middle. This CDR3 spans 13 amino acids. The V gene's germline CDR1 is SNHLY and CDR2 FYNNEI. CDR3 protein: CASSADKGYEQYF. CDR3 bases: TGTGCCAGCAGCGCAGACAAGGGGTACGAGCAGTACTTC.

The V and J genes are TRBV10-3 and TRBJ1-1; perhaps TRBD1 as D (5 bases). The CDR3 has 13 amino acids. V lost 6 bases and J lost 1, with 9 bases in between. Per the germline V gene, CDR1 is ENHRY and CDR2 is SYGVKD. The CDR3 region is CAIRRGENTEAFF. CDR3 nucleotides: TGTGCCATCAGGCGGGGCGAGAACACTGAAGCTTTCTTT.

The chain joins TRBV2 to TRBJ2-3; 9 bases align to TRBD1. CDR3 length: 14 amino acids. Germline V gives CDR1 SNHLY, CDR2 FYNNEI. The V gene end was trimmed by 5 bases and the J gene end by 2 bases; junction bases not matched to a gene: 2. The CDR3 spells CASSWTGVTDTQYF. CDR3 coding DNA: TGTGCCAGCAGTTGGACAGGGGTCACAGATACGCAGTATTTT.

The chain combines TRBV28 with TRBJ1-1; perhaps TRBD1 as D (6 bases). V was trimmed by 10 bases and J by 5 bases, leaving 20 bases between them. From germline, CDR1 is MDHEN and CDR2 SYDVKM. The CDR3 spans 14 residues. The CDR3, as DNA: TGTGCCATCCGAACGGCAGGGGTTGGGACTGAAGCTTTCTTT. Its translation is CAIRTAGVGTEAFF.

This clone was found a few times. CDR3 coding DNA: TGTGCCAGCAGCCCCGCTAATACGCAGTATTTT. Protein sequence: CASSPANTQYF. The V call is TRBV7-8, the J call TRBJ2-3; D is ambiguous. Trimming removed 5 bases at V and 7 bases at J, with 7 bases between. Germline V gene sequence: CDR1 SGHVS, CDR2 FQNEAQ. This CDR3 has 11 residues.

This chain joins TRBV12-3 or TRBV12-4 and TRBJ1-1; D uncertain. The ends were cut back, 7 bases at V and 0 bases at J, with 3 bases in the middle. CDR3 length: 11 amino acids. CDR3 sequence: CASTMNTEAFF. The DNA for the CDR3 is TGTGCCAGCACCATGAACACTGAAGCTTTCTTT.

V gene TRBV7-9 combines with J gene TRBJ1-1; 7 nucleotides match TRBD1. The germline V gene encodes CDR1 SEHNR and CDR2 FQNEAQ (reference sequence). Losses at the gene ends were 0 bases for V and 5 bases for J; bases not matched to a gene: 9. The CDR3 loop spans 16 amino acids. The CDR3 protein is CASSLAGARGRTEAFF. CDR3 DNA: TGTGCCAGCAGCTTAGCGGGGGCCAGGGGGAGGACTGAAGCTTTCTTT.

This chain connects TRBV3-1 (or the pseudogene TRBV3-2) to TRBJ1-1, with TRBD1 identical over 7 bases. V shed 3 bases and J 4 bases; nucleotides not matched to a gene: 8. This CDR3 region has 15 residues. CDR1 is LGHDT and CDR2 is YNNKEL in the germline V gene (reference sequence). CDR3 sequence (DNA): TGTGCCAGCAGCCAGACGTCTGCAGGGGGCACTGAAGCTTTCTTT. This sequence encodes CASSQTSAGGTEAFF.

This clone has a handful of counts. The chain is built from TRBV5-1 and TRBJ1-4; D gene unclear. The CDR3 has 13 amino acids. V shed 4 bases and J shed 8 bases, with 12 bases lying between them. CDR1 is SGHRS and CDR2 is YFSETQ in the germline V gene. CDR3 bases: TGCGCCAGCAGCCCGGAGGGTTTCGAAAAACTGTTTTTT. It specifies CASSPEGFEKLFF.

The gene calls are TRBV5-1 and TRBJ2-1; 8 bases are shared with TRBD2. V lost 5 bases and J lost 0; bases outside the gene matches: 4. The germline V gene has CDR1 SGHRS and CDR2 YFSETQ. This CDR3 spans 15 amino acids. CDR3 sequence (DNA): TGCGCCAGCAGATTGAGCGGGAGCTCCTACAATGAGCAGTTCTTC. Its protein is CASRLSGSSYNEQFF.

The V and J genes are TRBV5-4 and TRBJ1-2, with D hard to call. This CDR3 region has 14 residues. Germline V gene lookup returns CDR1 SGHNT and CDR2 YYREEE (reference sequence). V was trimmed by 0 bases and J by 4 bases, leaving 10 bases between them. The CDR3 here is CASSLDGLSYGYTF. CDR3 bases: TGTGCCAGCAGCTTGGACGGACTCAGCTATGGCTACACCTTC.

This chain links TRBV25-1 with TRBJ1-2, with a possible D match to TRBD1 (5 bases). Germline V gives CDR1 MGHDK, CDR2 SYGVNS. With 5 bases removed from V and 5 bases from J, the gap between germline ends came to 15 bases. The length of the CDR3 is 14 residues. The CDR3: CASSHRDWFYGYTF. The CDR3 region has the DNA TGTGCCAGCAGTCACCGGGACTGGTTTTATGGCTACACCTTC.

J is TRBJ1-2 and V is TRBV30; D unresolved. From germline, CDR1 is GTSNPN and CDR2 SVGIG (reference sequence). The CDR3 is 13 residues long. V was shortened by 4 bases and J by 7 bases, with 16 bases between the two germline ends. The CDR3 reads CAWTAQVLSGYTF. Here the CDR3 DNA reads TGTGCCTGGACCGCCCAGGTTTTAAGTGGCTACACCTTC.

The chain links TRBV11-2 to TRBJ2-3, with 10 positions matching TRBD2. The V gene's germline CDR1 is SGHAT and CDR2 FQNNGV. Losses at the gene ends were 3 bases for V and 6 bases for J; bases not matched to a gene: 9. This CDR3 has 16 amino acids. This CDR3 is CASSLSGLASPDTQYF. The CDR3, as DNA: TGTGCCAGCAGCTTGTCGGGACTAGCGTCGCCCGATACGCAGTATTTT.

The genes are TRBV5-1 and TRBJ2-2; D not resolved. Trimming shortened V by 4 bases and J by 5 bases, and 6 bases separated the two germline ends. Germline CDR1 and CDR2: SGHRS and YFSETQ. The CDR3 runs to 12 residues. DNA of the CDR3: TGCGCCAGCAGCCCCAGGACCGGGGAGCTGTTTTTT. Translation: CASSPRTGELFF.